This entry lists 20 T cell receptor beta chains sequenced from one sample in a study of blood T cell repertoires in COVID-19. Clones were read by immunoSEQ multiplex PCR, and TCRdb kept only the in-frame ones, dropping some. The table lists around 300,000 clones, roughly 90% of them singletons. The sequenced sample was peripheral blood. All receptors derive from a woman younger than 45 with COVID-19, enrolled during active disease.

The chain has TRBV5-4 and TRBJ2-7; possible D gene TRBD2, 6 bases. CDR3 length: 15 residues. The V gene's germline CDR1 is SGHNT and CDR2 YYREEE (reference sequence). Trimming removed 1 base from V and 2 bases from J, with 13 bases in between. This chain's CDR3 is CASSLPGLTTYEQYF. The CDR3 coding sequence is TGTGCCAGCAGCTTGCCGGGACTGACCACCTACGAGCAGTACTTC.

CDR3 nucleotides: TGTGCCAGCAGGGAGGGCTATGGCTACACCTTC. It translates to CASREGYGYTF. This chain links TRBV2 with TRBJ1-2; D is ambiguous. The V end was cut by 6 bases, the J end by 4 bases, with 6 bases between. The CDR3 runs 11 residues. Germline V gives CDR1 SNHLY, CDR2 FYNNEI.

The V call is TRBV5-1, the J call TRBJ2-2; D is perhaps TRBD1 (5 bases). The CDR3 consists of 15 residues. CDR1 is SGHRS and CDR2 is YFSETQ in the germline V gene. V lost 0 bases and J 3 bases, leaving 9 bases between the germline ends. Here the CDR3 DNA reads TGCGCCAGCAGCTTGGGAGCAGGGTACACCGGGGAGCTGTTTTTT. Protein: CASSLGAGYTGELFF.

The chain carries TRBV5-1 and TRBJ1-1, with D tentatively TRBD1 (6 bases). CDR1 is SGHRS, CDR2 YFSETQ, per germline. Trimming left V 0 bases short and J 4 bases short, with 13 bases between. This CDR3 has 15 amino acids. CDR3 DNA: TGCGCCAGCAGCTTGGACCAGGGGCGAAGCACTGAAGCTTTCTTT. It codes for CASSLDQGRSTEAFF. Full variable domain (missing parts from reference TRBV5-1 and TRBJ1-1): KAGVTQTPRYLIKTRGQQVTLSCSPISGHRSVSWYQQTPGQGLQFLFEYFSETQRNKGNFPGRFSGRQFSNSRSEMNVSTLELGDSALYLCASSLDQGRSTEAFFGQGTRLTVV.

V gene TRBV29-1 combines with J gene TRBJ2-3, with D unclear. The CDR3 has 13 residues. Deletions cut 1 base from V and 1 base from J, with 6 bases between. Germline CDR1 and CDR2: SQVTM and ANQGSEA. The chain's CDR3 is CSVEVAGTDTQYF. CDR3 DNA sequence: TGCAGCGTTGAAGTGGCAGGCACAGATACGCAGTATTTT.

A remark on this clone: The sample has other DNA sequences that encode this CDR3 too. The chain has TRBV5-1 and TRBJ2-5; D unclear. This CDR3 region has 12 residues. The V gene's germline CDR1 is SGHRS and CDR2 YFSETQ. Trimming removed 2 bases at V and 1 base at J, with 3 bases between. The CDR3 nucleotides read TGCGCCAGCAGCTTCTCCCAAGAGACCCAGTACTTC. Translated: CASSFSQETQYF.

This chain connects TRBV15 to TRBJ1-2, with TRBD1 matching 7 bases. The length of the CDR3 is 14 residues. Germline V lookup: CDR1 LNHNV, CDR2 YYDKDF (reference sequence). V shed 5 bases, J shed 4 bases, and the junction held 7 bases outside the gene matches. The CDR3 DNA sequence: TGTGCCACCAGCTGGGGACAGCCAGCCTATGGCTACACCTTC. It is translated as CATSWGQPAYGYTF.

This clone occurred a few times. The chain links TRBV5-1 to TRBJ2-5; the D gene is possibly TRBD2 (6 bases). The CDR3 has 14 amino acids. CDR1 and CDR2 from the germline V gene are SGHRS and YFSETQ. Trimming removed 2 bases at V and 0 bases at J, with 8 bases between. The CDR3 DNA is TGCGCCAGCAGCTTTGCGGGGTACCAAGAGACCCAGTACTTC. Translated: CASSFAGYQETQYF.

J is TRBJ1-1 and V is TRBV5-5; D is perhaps TRBD1 (6 bases). Per the germline V gene, CDR1 is SGHKS and CDR2 is YYEKEE (reference sequence). The CDR3 is 15 amino acids. The V and J ends lost 0 bases and 9 bases respectively, with 18 bases between them. In DNA form, the CDR3 reads TGTGCCAGCAGCTTGGAGGTCGGCAGGGGAGCCCAAGCTTTCTTT. As protein: CASSLEVGRGAQAFF.

The V call is TRBV12-5, the J call TRBJ2-2; a weak D match, TRBD1 (5 bases). The V and J ends lost 5 bases and 14 bases respectively, with 15 bases between them. Germline lookup yields CDR1 LGHNT and CDR2 FRNRAP. CDR3 length: 12 amino acids. The CDR3: CASGLGHEKLFF. In DNA form, the CDR3 reads TGTGCTAGTGGTCTTGGACACGAGAAACTGTTTTTT.

This rearrangement joins TRBV28 to TRBJ1-2; no clear D. The length of the CDR3 is 11 residues. The V and J ends lost 7 bases and 2 bases respectively, with 5 bases between them. The germline gives CDR1 MDHEN, CDR2 SYDVKM. CDR3 in amino acids: CASIKNYGYTF. For the CDR3, the DNA is TGTGCCAGCATCAAAAACTATGGCTACACCTTC.

The rearrangement links TRBV27 to TRBJ2-1, with 9 bases lining up with TRBD1. The V segment lost 5 bases and the J segment 5 bases; nucleotides outside the gene matches: 10. The CDR3 totals 16 residues. Germline lookup yields CDR1 MNHEY and CDR2 SMNVEV (reference sequence). The CDR3 protein is CASSPKPRTGDNEQFF. The CDR3 DNA reads as TGTGCCAGCAGTCCAAAGCCTCGGACAGGGGACAATGAGCAGTTCTTC.

The rearrangement links TRBV19 to TRBJ1-5; perhaps TRBD1 as D (5 bases). V shed 6 bases and J shed 4 bases, with 10 bases lying between them. Germline V gene sequence: CDR1 LNHDA, CDR2 SQIVND (reference sequence). The CDR3 is made up of 13 amino acids. Here the CDR3 DNA reads TGTGCCAGTAGAGTCGGGGGAAATCAGCCCCAGCATTTT. Its protein product is CASRVGGNQPQHF.

This rearrangement joins TRBV19 to TRBJ1-5; TRBD1 agrees at 8 bases. V trimming: 5 bases; J trimming: 7 bases; junction bases outside the gene matches: 4. The germline V gene has CDR1 LNHDA and CDR2 SQIVND (reference sequence). This CDR3 region has 13 residues. For the CDR3, the DNA is TGTGCCAGTAGTGACAGGGGAGAACAGCCCCAGCATTTT. It codes for CASSDRGEQPQHF.

This chain links TRBV19 with TRBJ2-5, with 12 bases fitting TRBD2. The V gene end was trimmed by 3 bases and the J gene end by 4 bases; junction bases not matched to a gene: 3. Germline V CDR1 and CDR2: LNHDA, SQIVND (reference sequence). This CDR3 is 15 amino acids long. This CDR3 reads CASSIGLAGLETQYF. The CDR3 DNA sequence: TGTGCCAGTAGTATTGGACTAGCGGGATTAGAGACCCAGTACTTC.

This rearrangement joins TRBV18 to TRBJ1-1, with 8 bases aligning to TRBD1. The CDR3 consists of 14 residues. Germline V CDR1 and CDR2: KGHSH, LQKENI. Trimming removed 3 bases from V and 5 bases from J; junction bases left unmatched: 5. CDR3 DNA: TGTGCCAGCTCACCCGACAGGGGAGTGACTGAAGCTTTCTTT. This codes for CASSPDRGVTEAFF.

The genes are TRBV19 and TRBJ2-1, with D tentatively TRBD1 (5 bases). Trimming cost V 7 bases and J 7 bases, with 29 bases left between them. Germline CDR1 and CDR2: LNHDA and SQIVND (reference sequence). There are 18 residues in the CDR3. Here the CDR3 DNA reads TGTGCCAGTACCCACCAGGCGGTTTCCCCTTCATACAGGAATGAGCAGTTCTTC. It codes for CASTHQAVSPSYRNEQFF. Together with reference TRBV19 and TRBJ2-1, the CDR3 gives the full variable domain: DGGITQSPKYLFRKEGQNVTLSCEQNLNHDAMYWYRQDPGQGLRLIYYSQIVNDFQKGDIAEGYSVSREKKESFPLTVTSAQKNPTAFYLCASTHQAVSPSYRNEQFFGPGTRLTVL.

The V and J genes are TRBV29-1 and TRBJ2-5; 7 bases align to TRBD1. There are 14 residues in the CDR3. CDR1 is SQVTM, CDR2 ANQGSEA, per germline. The junction had 7 bases not matched to a gene; V was cut back by 4 bases and J by 2 bases. The CDR3 coding sequence is TGCAGCGTTGGACAGGGAAACATACAAGAGACCCAGTACTTC. Translating gives CSVGQGNIQETQYF.

In regard to this clone: The same CDR3 also results from other DNA sequences found in this sample. This chain links TRBV11-2 with TRBJ2-7; TRBD2 matches at 15 bases. The CDR3 totals 15 residues. Germline V gene sequence: CDR1 SGHAT, CDR2 FQNNGV. J lost 4 bases, V lost 4 bases, and 2 bases had no gene match. Here the CDR3 reads CASSWGLAGGYEQYF. The CDR3 bases are TGTGCCAGCAGCTGGGGACTAGCGGGAGGTTACGAGCAGTACTTC. The full variable domain, with the rest looked up from reference TRBV11-2 and TRBJ2-7, is EAGVAQSPRYKIIEKRQSVAFWCNPISGHATLYWYQQILGQGPKLLIQFQNNGVVDDSQLPKDRFSAERLKGVDSTLKIQPAKLEDSAVYLCASSWGLAGGYEQYFGPGTRLTVT.

The chain uses TRBV18 and TRBJ1-4; TRBD1 is a possible D gene (5 bases). Germline CDR1 and CDR2: KGHSH and LQKENI. Trimming left V 2 bases short and J 5 bases short, with 21 bases between. The CDR3 consists of 18 residues. CDR3 DNA: TGTGCCAGCTCACCAACTGTTGGCGACAGACAGACAAATGAAAAACTGTTTTTT. Translation: CASSPTVGDRQTNEKLFF.